This entry describes one T cell receptor beta chain. This table comes from immunoSEQ multiplex PCR, and its TCRdb copy is limited to in-frame clones, with some not included. The sample contains roughly 80,000 clones, approximately 82% of which appear only once. This CDR3 region has 13 residues. Germline CDR1 is SGHTA and CDR2 is FQGNSA. V gave up 5 bases and J gave up 1 base, with 8 bases separating them. This sample stems from a study of blood T cell repertoires in COVID-19. Study as a whole: Sources were T cells, B-cell-depleted T cells, or PBMCs; the material itself was cDNA or gDNA.

V usage is TRBV7-2 and J usage is TRBJ1-2; D is unresolved. The sequencing sample was made of peripheral blood. The clonotype was recovered from a woman in her sixties with acute or convalescent COVID-19. The CDR3 protein is CASSRDFNYGYTF. In DNA form, the CDR3 reads TGTGCCAGCAGCCGAGATTTTAACTATGGCTACACCTTC.